The 6 T cell receptor beta chains below were found in one sample sequenced in a study of tissue T cells after allogeneic stem cell transplantation. The method was immunoSEQ multiplex PCR; TCRdb's version includes in-frame clones alone and lacks a portion of them. The sample carries about 3,500 clones, 49% recorded once. As to time point: mouse harvest day 14 after allogeneic transplant. Mouse grafts combined 10^7 T-cell-depleted bone marrow cells with 10^6 splenic CD5+ T cells. Sequencing input: gut tissue. All receptors derive from a female BALB/c mouse given C57BL/6 T cells with graft-versus-host disease after an allogeneic hematopoietic cell transplant.

This clone has only a few counts. Mouse germline and gene names are used. The missing CDR3 end, 1 residue past where the read stops, is filled in from the germline J gene. The genes are TRBV16 and TRBJ2-1, with D unclear. There are 15 residues in the CDR3. Per germline, CDR1 SGHSA and CDR2 FRNQAP. The ends were cut back, 1 base at V and 1 base at J, with 8 bases in the middle. The CDR3 DNA, read in part, is TGTGCAAGCAGCTTAGTCCCAGGAAACTATGCTGAGCAGTTC. Protein product: CASSLVPGNYAEQF. The whole CDR3 protein reads CASSLVPGNYAEQFF.

As for this clone: The gene symbols are mouse symbols. The missing CDR3 end, 1 residue past where the read stops, is filled in from the germline J gene. V and J are TRBV3 and TRBJ2-7; TRBD1 matches 9 bases. From germline, CDR1 is SNHLY and CDR2 FYNGKV (reference sequence). The CDR3 loop spans 13 amino acids. Germline trimming cut 5 bases from V and 7 bases from J; bases unmatched to any gene: 6. CDR3 DNA (partial): TGTGCCAGCAGCCCCCTGACAGGGGGAGAACAGTAC. Its translation: CASSPLTGGEQY. In full, the CDR3 reads CASSPLTGGEQYF.

Worth noting for this clone: Gene names are mouse gene names. Read sequence stops 1 residue before the CDR3 end, and the germline J gene provides the missing end. The chain recombines TRBV5 with TRBJ2-3; D might be TRBD2 (7 bases). This CDR3 is 16 amino acids long. Trimming cost V 0 bases and J 0 bases, with 10 bases left between them. Per germline, CDR1 LGHNA and CDR2 YNLKQL (reference sequence). The covered CDR3 bases are TGTGCCAGCAGCCAAGATTGGGGGGCTAGTGCAGAAACGCTGTAT. Residues: CASSQDWGASAETLY. The full CDR3 protein is CASSQDWGASAETLYF.

In its sample, this clone was seen a few times. The genes and germline here are from mouse. The CDR3 end lies 1 residue beyond the end of the read and is filled in from the germline J gene. This chain uses TRBV26 with TRBJ2-5; unclear D gene. V was trimmed by 2 bases and J by 1 base, leaving 4 bases between them. Looked up from germline, CDR1 is KGHPV and CDR2 is FQNQEV (reference sequence). The CDR3 spans 13 residues. The covered CDR3 bases are TGTGCCAGCAGTCTGGGACACCAAGACACCCAGTAC. Translated, it gives CASSLGHQDTQY. The entire CDR3 protein reads CASSLGHQDTQYF.

Notes on this clone: Gene names and germline match the mouse. The CDR3 goes on 1 residue after the read ends, and that part is filled in from the germline J gene. This rearrangement joins TRBV23 to TRBJ1-1. The V gene's germline CDR1 is KGHTA and CDR2 FQNQQP. The CDR3 has 14 amino acids. The CDR3 is CSSSQSGTNTEVFF. Partial CDR3 DNA: TGCTCCAGCAGTCAATCGGGGACGAACACAGAAGTCTTC.

For this clone: Gene names refer to mouse genes. The read stops 1 residue short of the end of the CDR3; the missing end is completed from the germline J gene. V gene TRBV19 combines with J gene TRBJ2-7; 10 bases are shared with TRBD2. The CDR3 consists of 15 residues. Looked up from germline, CDR1 is FNHDT and CDR2 is SITEND (reference sequence). Unmatched junction bases numbered 6, after V lost 3 bases and J lost 3 bases. CDR3 residues: CASSTTGGVHYEQYF. The CDR3 bases that were read are TGTGCCAGCAGTACTACTGGGGGGGTCCACTATGAACAGTAC. Supplemented by reference TRBV19 and TRBJ2-7, the full variable domain reads GGIITQTPKFLIGQEGQKLTLKCQQNFNHDTMYWYRQDSGKGLRLIYYSITENDLQKGDLSEGYDASREKKSSFSLTVTSAQKNEMAVFLCASSTTGGVHYEQYFGPGTRLTVL.